Sequencing of this T cell receptor beta chain was carried out in a study of blood T cell repertoires in COVID-19. In the study overall: Samples of COVID-19 (acute and convalescent) were obtained from the United States, Italy and Spain.

The CDR3 is made up of 13 amino acids. Germline CDR1 MDHEN, CDR2 SYDVKM. V was shortened by 4 bases and J by 5 bases, with 8 bases between the two germline ends. Under the authors' procedure: For nucleated cells, counts were estimated from reference gene primer amplification. Libraries were prepared by immunoSEQ multiplex PCR; TCRdb keeps only in-frame clonotypes and omits some of them. V and J calls and clone size come straight from that table; D and trimming were deduced from the DNA. The sample lists about 250,000 clones, about four fifths occurring once. The sequenced sample consisted of peripheral blood. This chain connects TRBV28 to TRBJ2-2; D is possibly TRBD2 (5 bases). The receptor was derived from a man aged 80 or over with acute or convalescent COVID-19. The CDR3 region is CASSSGLTGELFF. Written as DNA, the CDR3 is TGTGCCAGCAGTTCCGGACTTACCGGGGAGCTGTTTTTT.